The clone carrying this TCR beta chain was observed a few times. Its cognate antigen is unknown. V was pared by 5 bases and J by 0 bases, with 10 bases between. CDR3 length: 13 amino acids. Germline CDR1 DFQATT, CDR2 SNEGSKA (reference sequence). This sample was included in a study of T cells after yellow fever vaccination. The study, taken as a whole, reports: Reappearing after the booster were most of the clones from primary vaccination (about 95% CD4, 85% to 90% CD8). From the bulk population, abundant clonotypes could contaminate and appear within FACS-sorted repertoires.

The TCR cDNA carried a universal primer site and UMIs from 5'RACE template switching. TCRdb re-analysed the 5' RACE reads in MiXCR, keeping a single row per CDR3 protein. The sample consists of 450,000 to 650,000 distinct CDR3 sequences, 20% to 25% of them appearing once. The V gene is TRBV20-1, the J gene TRBJ1-1; no firm D call. The source of this sequence is a man aged 18 to 29 who received the YFV17D yellow fever vaccine. Specimen: PBMCs, collected about 20 days after the first yellow fever vaccination. For the CDR3, the DNA is TGCAGTGCTGGTGGGGTTATGAACACTGAAGCTTTCTTT. Amino acids: CSAGGVMNTEAFF.